This TCR beta chain was recorded in a study of early T cells in non-severe SARS-CoV-2 infection. As for the study in general: Sequenced bulk RNA came from whole blood that was unsorted, and chains were unpaired.

Unique molecular identifiers (one per individual cDNA molecule) were attached. TCRdb re-analysed the 5' RACE reads in MiXCR, keeping a single row per CDR3 protein. Of tens of thousands of distinct CDR3 sequences listed, 6.3% are singletons. What was sequenced was whole blood. The TCR was taken from an adult who was a healthcare worker with PCR-confirmed SARS-CoV-2 infection or an uninfected control (not recorded which).

CDR3 nucleotides: TGTGCCAGCGGACAGGGGGCTCTAGAAGCTTTCTTT. Its translation: CASGQGALEAFF. The rearrangement joins TRBV28 to TRBJ1-1; 11 nucleotides match TRBD1. In germline, CDR1 is MDHEN, CDR2 SYDVKM. This CDR3 is 12 amino acids long. The J segment lost 8 bases and the V segment lost 8 bases, leaving 4 bases of the junction unmatched. Full variable domain (rest looked up from reference TRBV28 and TRBJ1-1): DVKVTQSSRYLVKRTGEKVFLECVQDMDHENMFWYRQDPGLGLRLIYFSYDVKMKEKGDIPEGYSVSREKKERFSLILESASTNQTSMYLCASGQGALEAFFGQGTRLTVV.